Given below is one T cell receptor (beta chain) in context. The target antigen is unknown. This entry is derived from a study of monozygotic twins with inflammatory bowel disease. Germline lookup yields CDR1 SGHTA and CDR2 FQGNSA. The CDR3 runs to 14 residues. Following a re-call of the 5' RACE reads, TCRdb has one entry per CDR3 protein and lacks DNA. Listed are over 350,000 distinct CDR3 sequences; just over 2.5% falls within the top ten. Broader study findings: It was observed that concordant and discordant twins did not differ in repertoire similarity, possibly given limited power.

The J gene is TRBJ1-5, the V gene TRBV7-2; TCRdb reports TRBD1, a call that lacks DNA to check it against. Sample: blood. The source of this sequence is a human donor with ulcerative colitis or Crohn's disease, or a healthy co-twin of an affected twin (not recorded which). CDR3 loop: CASSSPGLGQPQHF.